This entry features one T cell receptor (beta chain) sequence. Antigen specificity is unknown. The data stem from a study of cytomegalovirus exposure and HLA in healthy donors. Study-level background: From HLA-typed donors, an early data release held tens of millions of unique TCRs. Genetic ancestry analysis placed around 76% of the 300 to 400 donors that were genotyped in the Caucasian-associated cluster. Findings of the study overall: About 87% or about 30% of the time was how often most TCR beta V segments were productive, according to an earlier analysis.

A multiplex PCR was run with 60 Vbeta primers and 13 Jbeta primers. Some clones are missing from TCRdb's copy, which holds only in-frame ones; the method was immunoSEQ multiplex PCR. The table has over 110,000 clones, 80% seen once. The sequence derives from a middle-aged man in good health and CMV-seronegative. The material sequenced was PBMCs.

The CDR3 loop is CASSEEGTYTEAFF. As DNA, the CDR3 is TGCGCCAGCAGCGAGGAGGGGACGTACACTGAAGCTTTCTTT. The chain is built from TRBV5-1 and TRBJ1-1; the D gene is possibly TRBD1 (5 bases). Trimming shortened V by 4 bases and J by 3 bases, and 13 bases separated the two germline ends. The CDR3 is 14 residues long. The germline CDR1 and CDR2 sequences are SGHRS and YFSETQ.